This T cell receptor beta chain was documented in a study of memory CD4+ T cells and cytomegalovirus serostatus. Study-wide context: This sample comes from healthy Belgian adults, several CMV seropositive, roughly 22 seronegative.

Method: immunoSEQ multiplex PCR; TCRdb's copy keeps in-frame clones and lacks some. There are about 38,000 clones in the sample; roughly 78% occur only once, and approximately 5% lies in the top ten. Single viable CD3+CD4+CD8-CD45RO+ cells were sorted as the memory CD4+ T cells. Donors' CMV status reflects serum IgG against pp150, pp28, p38, p52. Positive selection with CD4 microbeads enriched total CD4+ T cells. This CDR3 is built from 11 residues. Germline V gene lookup returns CDR1 SGHNT and CDR2 YYREEE (reference sequence). The V end lost 4 bases, the J end lost 7 bases, and 8 bases lay between the germline ends.

The specimen was memory CD4+ T cells from blood. V usage is TRBV5-4 and J usage is TRBJ1-1; no reliable D call. The receptor's source is an adult in good health and CMV-seropositive. The CDR3 DNA is TGTGCCAGCAGCACTAGAAGTGAAGCTTTCTTT. Encoded protein: CASSTRSEAFF.